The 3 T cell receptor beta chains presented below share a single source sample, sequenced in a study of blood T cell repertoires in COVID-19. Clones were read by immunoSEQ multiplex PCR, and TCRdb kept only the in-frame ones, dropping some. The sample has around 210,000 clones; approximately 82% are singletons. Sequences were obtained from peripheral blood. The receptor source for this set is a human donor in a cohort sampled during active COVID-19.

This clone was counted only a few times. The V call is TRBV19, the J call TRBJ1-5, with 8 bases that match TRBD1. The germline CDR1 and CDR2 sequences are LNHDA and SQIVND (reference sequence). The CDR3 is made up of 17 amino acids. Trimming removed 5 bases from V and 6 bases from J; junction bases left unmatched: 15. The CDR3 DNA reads TGTGCCAGTAGTGCGGACGAGACAGGGGCCGCAGGTCAGCCCCAGCATTTT. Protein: CASSADETGAAGQPQHF.

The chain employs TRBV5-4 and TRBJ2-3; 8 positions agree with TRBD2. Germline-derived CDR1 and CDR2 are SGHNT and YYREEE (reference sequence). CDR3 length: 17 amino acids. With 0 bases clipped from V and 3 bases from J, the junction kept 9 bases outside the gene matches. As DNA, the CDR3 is TGTGCCAGCAGCTTGGGTTTGGCGGGAGGCGTGACAGATACGCAGTATTTT. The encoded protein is CASSLGLAGGVTDTQYF. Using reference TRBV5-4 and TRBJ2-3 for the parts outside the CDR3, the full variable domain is ETGVTQSPTHLIKTRGQQVTLRCSSQSGHNTVSWYQQALGQGPQFIFQYYREEENGRGNFPPRFSGLQFPNYSSELNVNALELDDSALYLCASSLGLAGGVTDTQYFGPGTRLTVL.

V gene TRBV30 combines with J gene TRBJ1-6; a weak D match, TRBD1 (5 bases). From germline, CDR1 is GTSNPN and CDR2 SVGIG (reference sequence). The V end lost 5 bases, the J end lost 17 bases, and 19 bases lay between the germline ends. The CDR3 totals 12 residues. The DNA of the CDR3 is TGTGCCTGGGGACCCGGCCTCGTGGACATCCACTTT. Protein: CAWGPGLVDIHF.